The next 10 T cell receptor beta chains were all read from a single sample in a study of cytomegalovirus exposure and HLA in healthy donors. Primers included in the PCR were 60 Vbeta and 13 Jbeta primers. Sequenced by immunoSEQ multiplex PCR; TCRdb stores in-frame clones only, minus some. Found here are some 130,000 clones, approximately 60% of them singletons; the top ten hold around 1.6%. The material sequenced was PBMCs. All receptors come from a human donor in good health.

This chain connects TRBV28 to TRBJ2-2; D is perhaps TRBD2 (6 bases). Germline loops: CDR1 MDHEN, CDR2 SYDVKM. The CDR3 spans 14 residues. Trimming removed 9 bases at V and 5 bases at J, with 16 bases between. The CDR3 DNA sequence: TGTGCCAGTCAGAGGGGAGGATCTACCGGGGAGCTGTTTTTT. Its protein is CASQRGGSTGELFF. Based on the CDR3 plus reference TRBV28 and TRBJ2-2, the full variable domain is DVKVTQSSRYLVKRTGEKVFLECVQDMDHENMFWYRQDPGLGLRLIYFSYDVKMKEKGDIPEGYSVSREKKERFSLILESASTNQTSMYLCASQRGGSTGELFFGEGSRLTVL.

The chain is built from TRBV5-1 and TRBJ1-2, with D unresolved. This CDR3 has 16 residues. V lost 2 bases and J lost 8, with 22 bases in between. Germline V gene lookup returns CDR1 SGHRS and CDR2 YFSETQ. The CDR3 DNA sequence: TGCGCCAGCAGCTTACTAGGACTGCCTCTATTAGACGGCTACACCTTC. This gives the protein CASSLLGLPLLDGYTF.

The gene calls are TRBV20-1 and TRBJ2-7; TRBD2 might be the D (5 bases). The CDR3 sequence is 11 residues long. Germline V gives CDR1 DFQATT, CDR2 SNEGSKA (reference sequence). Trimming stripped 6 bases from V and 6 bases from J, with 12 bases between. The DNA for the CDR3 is TGCAGTGCCCAAGGAGGCGGCGAGCAGTACTTC. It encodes CSAQGGGEQYF.

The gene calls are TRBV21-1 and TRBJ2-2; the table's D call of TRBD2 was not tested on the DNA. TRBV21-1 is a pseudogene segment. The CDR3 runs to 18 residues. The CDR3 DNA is TGTGCCAGCAGCAAAGTCGGCGGGCCCGTATTCGGCACCGGGGAGCTGTTTTTT. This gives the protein CASSKVGGPVFGTGELFF.

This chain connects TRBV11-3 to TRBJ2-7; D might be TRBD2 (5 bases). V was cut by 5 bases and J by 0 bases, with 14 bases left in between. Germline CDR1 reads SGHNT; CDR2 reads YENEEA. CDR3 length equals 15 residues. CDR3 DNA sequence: TGTGCCAGCAGCCCTTCGGGATCCAGCTCCTACGAGCAGTACTTC. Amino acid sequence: CASSPSGSSSYEQYF.

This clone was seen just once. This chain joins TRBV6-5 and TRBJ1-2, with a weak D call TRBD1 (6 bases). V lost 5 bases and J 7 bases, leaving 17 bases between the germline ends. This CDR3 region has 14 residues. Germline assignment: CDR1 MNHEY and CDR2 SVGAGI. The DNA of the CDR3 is TGTGCCAGCAGTCCCCAAACACAGGGCCGTGGCTACACCTTC. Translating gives CASSPQTQGRGYTF.

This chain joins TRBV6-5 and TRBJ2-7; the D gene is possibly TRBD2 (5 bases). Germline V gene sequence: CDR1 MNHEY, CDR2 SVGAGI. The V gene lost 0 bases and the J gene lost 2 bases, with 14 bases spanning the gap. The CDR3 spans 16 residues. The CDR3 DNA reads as TGTGCCAGCAGTTACTCGAGTGCGGGTGGGGCCTACGAGCAGTACTTC. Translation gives CASSYSSAGGAYEQYF.

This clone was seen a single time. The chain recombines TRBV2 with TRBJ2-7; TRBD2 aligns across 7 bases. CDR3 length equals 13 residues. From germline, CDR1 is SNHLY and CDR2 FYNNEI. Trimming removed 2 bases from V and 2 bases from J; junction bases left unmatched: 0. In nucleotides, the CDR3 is TGTGCCAGCAGTGAACGGGGGGCCTACGAGCAGTACTTC. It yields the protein CASSERGAYEQYF.

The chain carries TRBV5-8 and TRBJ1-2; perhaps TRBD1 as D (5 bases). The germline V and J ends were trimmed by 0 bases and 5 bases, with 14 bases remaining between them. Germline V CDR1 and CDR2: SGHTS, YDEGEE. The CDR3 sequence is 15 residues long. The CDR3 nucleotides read TGTGCCAGCAGCTTGGGATCAAACGGGGGTTATGGCTACACCTTC. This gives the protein CASSLGSNGGYGYTF.

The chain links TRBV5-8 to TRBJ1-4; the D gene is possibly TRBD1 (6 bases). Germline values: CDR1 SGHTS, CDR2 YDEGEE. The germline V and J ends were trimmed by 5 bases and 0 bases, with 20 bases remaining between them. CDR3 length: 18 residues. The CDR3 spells CASSTYTGKEPTNEKLFF. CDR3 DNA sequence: TGTGCCAGCAGTACTTATACAGGGAAGGAACCAACTAATGAAAAACTGTTTTTT.